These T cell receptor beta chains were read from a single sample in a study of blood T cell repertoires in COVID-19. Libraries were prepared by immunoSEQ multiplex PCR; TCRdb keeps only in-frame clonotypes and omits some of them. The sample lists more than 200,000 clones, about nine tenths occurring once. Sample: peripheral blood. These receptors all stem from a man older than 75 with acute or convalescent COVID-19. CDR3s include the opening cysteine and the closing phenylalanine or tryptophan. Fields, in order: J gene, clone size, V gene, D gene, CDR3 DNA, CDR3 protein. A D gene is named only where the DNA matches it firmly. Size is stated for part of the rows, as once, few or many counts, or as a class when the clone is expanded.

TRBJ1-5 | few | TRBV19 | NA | TGTGCCACCCGGGCGAACCTGGGGGGAGCCCAGCATTTT | CATRANLGGAQHF
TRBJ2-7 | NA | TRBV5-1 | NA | TGCGCCAGCAGCTTGGTGACAGATAGCTCCTACGAGCAGTACTTC | CASSLVTDSSYEQYF
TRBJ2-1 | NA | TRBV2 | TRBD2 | TGTGCCAGCAGTGGACTAGCGGGAGGTGCCTACAATGAGCAGTTCTTC | CASSGLAGGAYNEQFF
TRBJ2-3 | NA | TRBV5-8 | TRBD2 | TGTGCCAGCAGCCTTAGCGGGAGTCAAGATACGCAGTATTTT | CASSLSGSQDTQYF
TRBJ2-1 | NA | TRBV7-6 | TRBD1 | TGTGCCAGCAGCTTGGGGACAGGGGCCAGTGAGCAGTTCTTC | CASSLGTGASEQFF
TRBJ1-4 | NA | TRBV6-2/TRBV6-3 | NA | TGTGCCAGCAGTCGCAGGGATTATGAAAAACTGTTTTTT | CASSRRDYEKLFF
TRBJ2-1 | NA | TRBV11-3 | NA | TGTGCCAGCAGCTTGACTTTAGGGGAGGTGGTGCAGTTCTTC | CASSLTLGEVVQFF
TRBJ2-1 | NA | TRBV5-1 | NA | TGCGCCAGCAGCTTGGGTGGCGGTACCTACAATGAGCAGTTCTTC | CASSLGGGTYNEQFF
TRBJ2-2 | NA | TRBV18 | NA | TGTGCCAGCTCACCTAGGGAGTCCGGGGAGCTGTTTTTT | CASSPRESGELFF
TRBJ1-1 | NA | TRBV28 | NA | TGTGCCAGCAGTTTAGGGGGGACGCGGACTGAAGCTTTCTTT | CASSLGGTRTEAFF
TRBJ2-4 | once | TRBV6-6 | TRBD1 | TGTGCCAGCAGCCCCCCCAGGGGGCTGGCCAAAAACATTCAGTACTTC | CASSPPRGLAKNIQYF
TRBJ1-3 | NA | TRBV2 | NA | TGTGCCAGCAGCGGCGACACTGGAAACACCATATATTTT | CASSGDTGNTIYF
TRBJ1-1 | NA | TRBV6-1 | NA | TGTGCCAGCAGTGAAGGTGGCAGGGGCATTACCACTGAAGCTTTCTTT | CASSEGGRGITTEAFF
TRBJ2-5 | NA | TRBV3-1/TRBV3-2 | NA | TGTGCCAGCTATAAAAGGGGGACGGAGACCCAGTACTTC | CASYKRGTETQYF
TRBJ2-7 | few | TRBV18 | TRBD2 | TGTGCCAGCTCACGAGAGGTAGCGGGGAGCTCCTACGAGCAGTACTTC | CASSREVAGSSYEQYF
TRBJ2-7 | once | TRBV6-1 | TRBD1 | TGTGCCAGCAGTGAAGCACAGGGGGACTACGAGCAGTACTTC | CASSEAQGDYEQYF
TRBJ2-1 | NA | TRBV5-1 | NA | TGCGCCAGCAGCTTGTACAGGGCGGATGAGCAGTTCTTC | CASSLYRADEQFF
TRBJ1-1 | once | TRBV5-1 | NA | TGCGCCAGCAGCTTTACACCGACTGAAGCTTTCTTT | CASSFTPTEAFF
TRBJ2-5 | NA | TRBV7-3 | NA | TGTGCCAGCAGCCGCCCCGGGGAAGAGACCCAGTACTTC | CASSRPGEETQYF
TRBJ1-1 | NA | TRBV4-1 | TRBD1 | TGCGCCAGCAGCCTGGACAGGGGAATGAACACTGAAGCTTTCTTT | CASSLDRGMNTEAFF
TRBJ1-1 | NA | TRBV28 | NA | TGTGCCAGCAGTCCCCCCCGGAACACTGAAGCTTTCTTT | CASSPPRNTEAFF
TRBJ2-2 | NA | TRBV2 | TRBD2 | TGTGCCAGCAGTGGGGACAGGAGACTAGCGGGGGTGAACACCGGGGAGCTGTTTTTT | CASSGDRRLAGVNTGELFF
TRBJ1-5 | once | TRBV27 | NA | TGTGCCAGCAGCCGAGTGTTTAGCAATCAGCCCCAGCATTTT | CASSRVFSNQPQHF
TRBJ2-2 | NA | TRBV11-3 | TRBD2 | TGTGCCAGCAGCTTCGGACTAGCGGGGGCCGGGGAGCTGTTTTTT | CASSFGLAGAGELFF
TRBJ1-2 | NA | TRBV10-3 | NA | TGTGCCATCAGTGAGTTCGCGGTTCCTTACACCTTC | CAISEFAVPYTF
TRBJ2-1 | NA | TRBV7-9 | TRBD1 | TGTGCCAGCAGCGGGACAGGGGCCTACAATGAGCAGTTCTTC | CASSGTGAYNEQFF
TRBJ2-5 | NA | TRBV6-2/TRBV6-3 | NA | TGTGCCAGCAGTTCCCGACTTTTGGAGGCCTTTGGAGAGACCCAGTACTTC | CASSSRLLEAFGETQYF
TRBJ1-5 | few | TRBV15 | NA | TGTGCCACCAGCAGAGAACAGGGTCTTAGCAATCAGCCCCAGCATTTT | CATSREQGLSNQPQHF
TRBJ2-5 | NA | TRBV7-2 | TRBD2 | TGTGCCAGCAGCCTCAGCGGGAGGGGGGAGACCCAGTACTTC | CASSLSGRGETQYF
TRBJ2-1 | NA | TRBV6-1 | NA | TGTGCCAGCAGTGATGATGAGTACTACTCCTACAATGAGCAGTTCTTC | CASSDDEYYSYNEQFF
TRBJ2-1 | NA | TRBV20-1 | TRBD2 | TGCAGTGCTAGTGTGGCGGGAGGGGTTAATGAGCAGTTCTTC | CSASVAGGVNEQFF
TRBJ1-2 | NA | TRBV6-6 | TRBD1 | TGTGCCAGCAGTTCAACCCAGGGGGTGGGTGACTATGGCTACACCTTC | CASSSTQGVGDYGYTF
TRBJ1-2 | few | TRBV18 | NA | TGTGCCAGCTCCGCTCGGGAGGACTATGGCTACACCTTC | CASSAREDYGYTF
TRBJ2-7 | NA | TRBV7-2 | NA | TGTGCCAGCAGCTTAGGGAGGGCCCCCTACGAGCAGTACTTC | CASSLGRAPYEQYF
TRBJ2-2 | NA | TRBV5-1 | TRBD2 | TGCGCCAGCAGCCTCGGACTAGCGGCCGGGGAGCTGTTTTTT | CASSLGLAAGELFF
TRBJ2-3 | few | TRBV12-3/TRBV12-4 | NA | TGTGCCAGCAGTTTATCCTTCAACTCCCAGTATTTT | CASSLSFNSQYF
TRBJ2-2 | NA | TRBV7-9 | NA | TGTGCCAGCAGCTTGGACTCTAACACCGGGGAGCTGTTTTTT | CASSLDSNTGELFF
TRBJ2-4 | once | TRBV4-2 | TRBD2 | TGTGCCAGCAGCCTAGGACTAGCGGGAGCTTGGGAAAACATTCAGTACTTC | CASSLGLAGAWENIQYF
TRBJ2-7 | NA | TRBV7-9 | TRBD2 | TGTGCCAGCAGCTTAGCCCCTGGGGTAGCGGGGTCCTACGAGCAGTACTTC | CASSLAPGVAGSYEQYF
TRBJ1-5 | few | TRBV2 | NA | TGTGCCAGCAGTAGCACGGGAGATAGCAATCAGCCCCAGCATTTT | CASSSTGDSNQPQHF
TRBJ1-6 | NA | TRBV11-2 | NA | TGTGCCAGCAGCTTAGCGGGAGGGGTACGCAATTCACCCCTCCACTTT | CASSLAGGVRNSPLHF